The 26 T cell receptor beta chains presented below share a single source sample, sequenced in a study of blood T cell repertoires in COVID-19. Sequencing was performed with immunoSEQ multiplex PCR; in TCRdb, only in-frame clones are kept and a portion is missing. The data show about 240,000 clones, more than 85% seen once. Sequenced sample: PBMCs or T cells enriched from blood (not recorded which). The receptors were gathered from a woman aged 30 to 39 who had recovered from COVID-19.

CDR3 residues: CASSLDPQVHSNQPQHF. The CDR3 DNA reads TGCGCCAGCAGCTTGGACCCACAGGTTCATAGCAATCAGCCCCAGCATTTT. The chain joins TRBV5-1 to TRBJ1-5, with D tentatively TRBD1 (5 bases). The V gene's germline CDR1 is SGHRS and CDR2 YFSETQ. Between the trimmed V and J ends, which lost 0 bases and 0 bases, there was a span of 13 bases. The length of the CDR3 is 17 residues.

V is TRBV7-9 and J is TRBJ2-5, with D perhaps matching TRBD2 (5 bases). Germline CDR1 SEHNR, CDR2 FQNEAQ (reference sequence). V lost 2 bases and J lost 4, with 11 bases in between. This CDR3 comprises 14 residues. CDR3: CASSLFGEPETQYF. The CDR3 DNA follows: TGTGCCAGCAGCTTATTTGGGGAGCCAGAGACCCAGTACTTC. Together with reference TRBV7-9 and TRBJ2-5, the CDR3 gives the full variable domain: DTGVSQNPRHKITKRGQNVTFRCDPISEHNRLYWYRQTLGQGPEFLTYFQNEAQLEKSRLLSDRFSAERPKGSFSTLEIQRTEQGDSAMYLCASSLFGEPETQYFGPGTRLLVL.

CDR3 protein: CASSRGEGNQPQHF. Here the CDR3 DNA reads TGTGCCAGCAGTCGGGGGGAGGGCAATCAGCCCCAGCATTTT. This chain links TRBV7-9 with TRBJ1-5; TRBD1 is a possible D gene (5 bases). This CDR3 comprises 14 residues. CDR1 SEHNR and CDR2 FQNEAQ come from the germline V gene (reference sequence). Trimming took 6 bases from V and 2 from J, leaving 11 bases between them. Combining the CDR3 with reference TRBV7-9 and TRBJ1-5 gives the whole variable domain DTGVSQNPRHKITKRGQNVTFRCDPISEHNRLYWYRQTLGQGPEFLTYFQNEAQLEKSRLLSDRFSAERPKGSFSTLEIQRTEQGDSAMYLCASSRGEGNQPQHFGDGTRLSIL.

V usage is TRBV30 and J usage is TRBJ1-2, with no clear D. The CDR3 contains 13 residues. CDR1 and CDR2 (germline): GTSNPN, SVGIG (reference sequence). Trimming shortened V by 2 bases and J by 5 bases, and 12 bases separated the two germline ends. In DNA form, the CDR3 reads TGTGCCTGGAGTCGAGAAGATTTATATGGCTACACCTTC. It codes for CAWSREDLYGYTF.

The chain combines TRBV30 with TRBJ2-1, with 7 bases aligning to TRBD2. Germline V lookup: CDR1 GTSNPN, CDR2 SVGIG (reference sequence). Germline trimming cut 0 bases from V and 13 bases from J; bases unmatched to any gene: 3. This CDR3 spans 11 amino acids. Here the CDR3 reads CAWSVTGGQFF. Written as DNA, the CDR3 is TGTGCCTGGAGTGTGACGGGGGGACAGTTCTTC.

The rearrangement links TRBV18 to TRBJ2-3; D is possibly TRBD1 (5 bases). V lost 3 bases and J lost 0, with 10 bases in between. The length of the CDR3 is 15 residues. Germline-derived CDR1 and CDR2 are KGHSH and LQKENI. The CDR3 here is CASSPRQLSTDTQYF. CDR3 bases: TGTGCCAGCTCACCCCGACAGCTTAGCACAGATACGCAGTATTTT.

The chain links TRBV4-3 to TRBJ2-2, with a tentative D call TRBD2 (5 bases). CDR1 and CDR2 from the germline V gene are LGHNA and YSLEER. This CDR3 is 16 amino acids long. V shed 4 bases and J shed 0 bases, with 12 bases lying between them. The CDR3 nucleotides read TGCGCCAGCAGCCTGGACTTGGGCTCGAACACCGGGGAGCTGTTTTTT. Protein sequence: CASSLDLGSNTGELFF.

The chain has TRBV20-1 and TRBJ2-2; D is unclear. The V gene's germline CDR1 is DFQATT and CDR2 SNEGSKA (reference sequence). Trimming cost V 5 bases and J 3 bases, with 4 bases left between them. The CDR3 is made up of 11 amino acids. The CDR3 DNA reads TGCAGTGCTCCTTACACCGGGGAGCTGTTTTTT. Translation gives CSAPYTGELFF.

This clone was observed a single time. The V gene is TRBV3-1 (or the pseudogene TRBV3-2), the J gene TRBJ2-7; the D gene is possibly TRBD2 (6 bases). The CDR3 contains 16 residues. The V gene's germline CDR1 is LGHDT and CDR2 YNNKEL (reference sequence). V was cut by 0 bases and J by 1 base, with 13 bases left in between. The CDR3 is CASSQERREASYEQYF. CDR3 nucleotide sequence: TGTGCCAGCAGCCAAGAGAGGAGGGAGGCTTCCTACGAGCAGTACTTC.

The chain carries TRBV28 and TRBJ2-1; TRBD2 agrees at 13 bases. V trimming: 4 bases; J trimming: 0 bases; junction bases outside the gene matches: 6. Germline-derived CDR1 and CDR2 are MDHEN and SYDVKM. The CDR3 totals 18 residues. The CDR3 reads CASSWGLAGSSSYNEQFF. The CDR3 coding sequence is TGTGCCAGCAGTTGGGGACTAGCGGGGTCGAGCTCCTACAATGAGCAGTTCTTC. The complete variable domain, with remaining parts taken from reference TRBV28 and TRBJ2-1, reads DVKVTQSSRYLVKRTGEKVFLECVQDMDHENMFWYRQDPGLGLRLIYFSYDVKMKEKGDIPEGYSVSREKKERFSLILESASTNQTSMYLCASSWGLAGSSSYNEQFFGPGTRLTVL.

With regard to this clone: In the same sample, other DNA sequences code for this CDR3. This sequence joins TRBV9 and TRBJ1-2; D unclear. The V and J ends lost 4 bases and 0 bases respectively, with 7 bases between them. The germline V gene has CDR1 SGDLS and CDR2 YYNGEE. The CDR3 length is 13 residues. CDR3 DNA: TGTGCCAGCAGCCCAGACTCTAACTATGGCTACACCTTC. This gives the protein CASSPDSNYGYTF.

The gene calls are TRBV7-3 and TRBJ1-1, with a possible D match to TRBD1 (6 bases). This CDR3 comprises 14 residues. The germline V and J ends were trimmed by 5 bases and 3 bases, with 13 bases remaining between them. Germline lookup yields CDR1 SGHTA and CDR2 FQGTGA. CDR3 residues: CASSKDRWDTEAFF. The CDR3 region has the DNA TGTGCCAGCAGCAAAGACAGGTGGGACACTGAAGCTTTCTTT.

The chain links TRBV28 to TRBJ2-7; D might be TRBD2 (7 bases). There are 13 residues in the CDR3. Germline values: CDR1 MDHEN, CDR2 SYDVKM. Deletions cut 8 bases from V and 5 bases from J, with 16 bases between. As DNA, the CDR3 is TGTGCCAGCCGGAGGGGGGGTGGGAACGAGCAGTACTTC. Translation: CASRRGGGNEQYF.

The CDR3 reads CASSFGGANEQFF. DNA for the CDR3: TGTGCCAGCAGCTTCGGGGGGGCCAATGAGCAGTTCTTC. The chain carries TRBV7-2 and TRBJ2-1; 8 nucleotides align to TRBD2. V was pared by 3 bases and J by 6 bases, with 1 base of the junction left unmatched. The CDR3 contains 13 residues. The germline CDR1 and CDR2 sequences are SGHTA and FQGNSA.

This chain uses TRBV3-1 (or the pseudogene TRBV3-2) with TRBJ2-3; 9 nucleotides line up with TRBD1. Germline V gene lookup returns CDR1 LGHDT and CDR2 YNNKEL (reference sequence). The CDR3 has 15 amino acids. V shed 4 bases, J shed 4 bases, and the junction held 6 bases outside the gene matches. Written as DNA, the CDR3 is TGTGCCAGCAGCCCCGGGACAGGGAGCCCAGATACGCAGTATTTT. Encoded protein: CASSPGTGSPDTQYF.

This chain joins TRBV6-5 and TRBJ2-7; perhaps TRBD2 as D (5 bases). CDR1 is MNHEY and CDR2 is SVGAGI in the germline V gene. The V and J ends lost 6 bases and 5 bases respectively, with 20 bases between them. The CDR3 runs to 15 residues. CDR3 residues: CASSPSLPGNNEQYF. In DNA form, the CDR3 reads TGTGCCAGCAGCCCATCCCTCCCCGGGAACAACGAGCAGTACTTC.

The chain carries TRBV11-3 and TRBJ2-7, with a tentative D call TRBD1 (5 bases). V lost 3 bases and J 6 bases, leaving 15 bases between the germline ends. The CDR3 sequence is 14 residues long. Germline CDR1 and CDR2: SGHNT and YENEEA. CDR3 sequence: CASSLGPGSGEQYF. CDR3 in DNA: TGTGCCAGCAGCTTGGGCCCAGGGTCGGGCGAGCAGTACTTC.

This rearrangement joins TRBV30 to TRBJ1-5; D might be TRBD1 (6 bases). The CDR3 extends over 16 amino acids. The germline CDR1 and CDR2 sequences are GTSNPN and SVGIG (reference sequence). Between the trimmed V and J ends, which lost 0 bases and 11 bases, there was a span of 23 bases. CDR3 nucleotide sequence: TGTGCCTGGAGTGTTCATCAGGGGAAAGAGCAATCAGCCCAGCATTTT. Amino acids: CAWSVHQGKEQSAQHF.

In DNA form, the CDR3 reads TGTGCCAGTAGTATAGAGGTCGAGGGGGACACTGAAGCTTTCTTT. It codes for CASSIEVEGDTEAFF. This chain links TRBV19 with TRBJ1-1, with D tentatively TRBD1 (6 bases). V lost 0 bases and J 3 bases, leaving 11 bases between the germline ends. CDR3 size: 15 residues. The germline CDR1 and CDR2 sequences are LNHDA and SQIVND (reference sequence).

This rearrangement joins TRBV28 to TRBJ1-5; D is ambiguous. Trimming removed 7 bases at V and 5 bases at J, with 9 bases between. Germline V gene data show CDR1 as MDHEN and CDR2 as SYDVKM. This CDR3 region has 12 residues. The CDR3 region is CASNSGYQPQHF. The CDR3 nucleotides are TGTGCCAGCAATAGCGGGTATCAGCCCCAGCATTTT.

This rearrangement joins TRBV9 to TRBJ2-1, with 9 bases identical to TRBD2. The ends lost 4 bases at V and 9 bases at J; junction bases unmatched: 8. The CDR3 has 14 residues. Germline values: CDR1 SGDLS, CDR2 YYNGEE. The CDR3 nucleotides read TGTGCCAGCAGCTCGGGACTAGCTGGCGGTGAGCAGTTCTTC. As protein: CASSSGLAGGEQFF.

The chain combines TRBV4-3 with TRBJ1-2, with 9 nucleotides matching TRBD1. Germline lookup yields CDR1 LGHNA and CDR2 YSLEER. With 3 bases clipped from V and 5 bases from J, the junction kept 7 bases outside the gene matches. There are 15 residues in the CDR3. In DNA form, the CDR3 reads TGCGCCAGCAGCCAGGGACAGGGTGTCGGGTATGGCTACACCTTC. As protein: CASSQGQGVGYGYTF.

This clone was detected only a few times. The V gene is TRBV28, the J gene TRBJ2-7; D remains unclear. The V end lost 6 bases, the J end lost 2 bases, and 11 bases lay between the germline ends. The CDR3 contains 13 residues. Germline loops: CDR1 MDHEN, CDR2 SYDVKM. CDR3 coding DNA: TGTGCCAGCAGCCCCGGGTTTACCTACGAGCAGTACTTC. Protein sequence: CASSPGFTYEQYF. The whole variable domain, filled in from reference TRBV28 and TRBJ2-7, reads DVKVTQSSRYLVKRTGEKVFLECVQDMDHENMFWYRQDPGLGLRLIYFSYDVKMKEKGDIPEGYSVSREKKERFSLILESASTNQTSMYLCASSPGFTYEQYFGPGTRLTVT.

Concerning this clone itself: The sample contains more than one DNA sequence encoding this CDR3. The rearrangement links TRBV9 to TRBJ1-5; D perhaps matches TRBD1 (5 bases). Between the trimmed V and J ends, which lost 0 bases and 2 bases, there was a span of 9 bases. This CDR3 comprises 15 residues. The germline V gene encodes CDR1 SGDLS and CDR2 YYNGEE. In DNA form, the CDR3 reads TGTGCCAGCAGCGTAGATGGAGGGGGCAATCAGCCCCAGCATTTT. Translating it yields CASSVDGGGNQPQHF.

J is TRBJ2-7 and V is TRBV7-3, with D perhaps matching TRBD1 (6 bases). This CDR3 spans 15 amino acids. Germline V gene sequence: CDR1 SGHTA, CDR2 FQGTGA. The V end lost 6 bases, the J end lost 3 bases, and 18 bases lay between the germline ends. In nucleotides, the CDR3 is TGTGCCAGCAGGGAACAGGGCCTCGGTCTCTACGAGCAGTACTTC. Its protein product is CASREQGLGLYEQYF.

The chain recombines TRBV6-5 with TRBJ2-1; D is perhaps TRBD2 (6 bases). The CDR3 loop spans 13 amino acids. CDR1 is MNHEY, CDR2 SVGAGI, per germline. Trimming removed 4 bases at V and 4 bases at J, with 8 bases between. CDR3 sequence (DNA): TGTGCCAGCAGTTGGGACTCTTACAATGAGCAGTTCTTC. Protein sequence: CASSWDSYNEQFF.